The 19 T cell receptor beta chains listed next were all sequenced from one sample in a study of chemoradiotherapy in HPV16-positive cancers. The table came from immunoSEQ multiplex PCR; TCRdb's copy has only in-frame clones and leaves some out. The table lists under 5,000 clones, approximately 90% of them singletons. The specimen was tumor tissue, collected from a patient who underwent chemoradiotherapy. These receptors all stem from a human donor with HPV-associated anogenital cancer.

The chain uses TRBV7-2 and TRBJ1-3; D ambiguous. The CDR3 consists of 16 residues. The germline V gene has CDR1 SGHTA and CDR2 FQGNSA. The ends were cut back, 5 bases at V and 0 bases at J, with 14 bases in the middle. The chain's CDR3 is CASSPVGVFSGNTIYF. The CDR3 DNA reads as TGTGCCAGCAGCCCAGTCGGGGTTTTCTCTGGAAACACCATATATTTT. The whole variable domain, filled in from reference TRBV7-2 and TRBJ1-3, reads GAGVSQSPSNKVTEKGKDVELRCDPISGHTALYWYRQSLGQGLEFLIYFQGNSAPDKSGLPSDRFSAERTGGSVSTLTIQRTQQEDSAVYLCASSPVGVFSGNTIYFGEGSWLTVV.

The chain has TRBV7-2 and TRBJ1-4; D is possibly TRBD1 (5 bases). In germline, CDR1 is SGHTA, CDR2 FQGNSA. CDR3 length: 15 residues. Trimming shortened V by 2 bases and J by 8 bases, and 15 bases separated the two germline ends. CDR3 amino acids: CASSLLKGAGEKLFF. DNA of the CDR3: TGTGCCAGCAGCTTATTAAAAGGGGCAGGGGAAAAACTGTTTTTT.

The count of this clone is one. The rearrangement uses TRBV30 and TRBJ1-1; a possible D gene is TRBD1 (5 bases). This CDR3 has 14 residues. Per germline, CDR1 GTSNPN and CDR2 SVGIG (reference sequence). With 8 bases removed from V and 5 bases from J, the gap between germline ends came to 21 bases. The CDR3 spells CAQTRDFEGTEAFF. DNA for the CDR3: TGTGCCCAAACCAGGGACTTCGAAGGGACTGAAGCTTTCTTT.

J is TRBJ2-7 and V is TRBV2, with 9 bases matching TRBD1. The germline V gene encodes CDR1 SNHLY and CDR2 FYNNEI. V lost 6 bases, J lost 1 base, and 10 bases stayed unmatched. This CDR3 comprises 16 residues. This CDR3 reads CASRADSDRGSYEQYF. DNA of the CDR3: TGTGCCAGCAGGGCTGACTCGGACAGGGGATCCTACGAGCAGTACTTC. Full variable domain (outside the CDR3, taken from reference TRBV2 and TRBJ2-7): EPEVTQTPSHQVTQMGQEVILRCVPISNHLYFYWYRQILGQKVEFLVSFYNNEISEKSEIFDDQFSVERPDGSNFTLKIRSTKLEDSAMYFCASRADSDRGSYEQYFGPGTRLTVT.

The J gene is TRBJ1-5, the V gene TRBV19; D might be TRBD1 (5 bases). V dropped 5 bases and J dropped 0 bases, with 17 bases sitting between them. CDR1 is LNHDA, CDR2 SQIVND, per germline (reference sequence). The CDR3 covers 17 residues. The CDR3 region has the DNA TGTGCCAGTAGTTTCCGGGCTTTACAGGATAGCAATCAGCCCCAGCATTTT. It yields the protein CASSFRALQDSNQPQHF.

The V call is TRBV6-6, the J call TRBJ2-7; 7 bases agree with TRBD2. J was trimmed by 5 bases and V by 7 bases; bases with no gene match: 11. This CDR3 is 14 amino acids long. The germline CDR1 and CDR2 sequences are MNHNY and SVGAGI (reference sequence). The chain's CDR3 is CASTWGGTSDEQYF. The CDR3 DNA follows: TGTGCCAGCACCTGGGGGGGAACCTCGGACGAGCAGTACTTC.

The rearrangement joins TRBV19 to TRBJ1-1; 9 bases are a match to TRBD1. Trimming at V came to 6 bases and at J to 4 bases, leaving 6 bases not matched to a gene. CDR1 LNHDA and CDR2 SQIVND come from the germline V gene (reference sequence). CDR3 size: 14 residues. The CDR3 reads CASSPDRGATEAFF. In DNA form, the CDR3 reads TGTGCCAGTAGCCCAGACAGGGGGGCCACTGAAGCTTTCTTT. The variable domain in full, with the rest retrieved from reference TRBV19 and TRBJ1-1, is DGGITQSPKYLFRKEGQNVTLSCEQNLNHDAMYWYRQDPGQGLRLIYYSQIVNDFQKGDIAEGYSVSREKKESFPLTVTSAQKNPTAFYLCASSPDRGATEAFFGQGTRLTVV.

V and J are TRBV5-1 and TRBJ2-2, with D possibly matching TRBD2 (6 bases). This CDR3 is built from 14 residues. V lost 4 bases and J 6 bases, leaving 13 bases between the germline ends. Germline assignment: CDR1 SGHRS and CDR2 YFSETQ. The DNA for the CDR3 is TGCGCCAGCAGCCTCTGGGACTCCGCCGGGGAGCTGTTTTTT. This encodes CASSLWDSAGELFF.

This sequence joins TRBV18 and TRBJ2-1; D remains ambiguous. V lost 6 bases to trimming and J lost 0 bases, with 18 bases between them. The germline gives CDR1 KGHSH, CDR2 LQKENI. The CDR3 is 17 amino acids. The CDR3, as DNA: TGTGCCAGCTCCCTCGACTCGGCGTCAAGCTCCTACAATGAGCAGTTCTTC. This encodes CASSLDSASSSYNEQFF.

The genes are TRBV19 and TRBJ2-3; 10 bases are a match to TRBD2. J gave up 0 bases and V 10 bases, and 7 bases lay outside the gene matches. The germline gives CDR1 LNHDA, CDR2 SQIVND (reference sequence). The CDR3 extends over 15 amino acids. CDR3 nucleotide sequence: TGTGCCACCCGACTAGCGGGCCAAAGCACAGATACGCAGTATTTT. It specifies CATRLAGQSTDTQYF.

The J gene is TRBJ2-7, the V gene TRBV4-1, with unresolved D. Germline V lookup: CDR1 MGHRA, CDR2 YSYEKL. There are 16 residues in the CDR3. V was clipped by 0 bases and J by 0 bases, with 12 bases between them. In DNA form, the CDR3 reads TGCGCCAGCAGCCAAGATCCGCCACCCAGCTCCTACGAGCAGTACTTC. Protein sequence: CASSQDPPPSSYEQYF.

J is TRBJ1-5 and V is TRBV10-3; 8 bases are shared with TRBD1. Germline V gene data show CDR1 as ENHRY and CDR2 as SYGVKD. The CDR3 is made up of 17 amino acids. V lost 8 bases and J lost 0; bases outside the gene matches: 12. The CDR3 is CAIGSPGGSYSNQPQHF. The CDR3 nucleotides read TGTGCCATCGGCTCCCCAGGGGGCTCTTATAGCAATCAGCCCCAGCATTTT.

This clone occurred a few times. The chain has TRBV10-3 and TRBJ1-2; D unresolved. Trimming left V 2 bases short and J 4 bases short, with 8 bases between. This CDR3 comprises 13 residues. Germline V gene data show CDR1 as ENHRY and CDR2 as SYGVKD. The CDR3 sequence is CAISEPLIYGYTF. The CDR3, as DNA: TGTGCCATCAGTGAGCCACTAATCTATGGCTACACCTTC.

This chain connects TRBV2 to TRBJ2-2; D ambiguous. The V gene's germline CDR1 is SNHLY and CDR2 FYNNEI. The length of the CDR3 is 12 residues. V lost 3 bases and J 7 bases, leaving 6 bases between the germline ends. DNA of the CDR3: TGTGCCAGCAGTGAGGGAAACGGGGAGCTGTTTTTT. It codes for CASSEGNGELFF.

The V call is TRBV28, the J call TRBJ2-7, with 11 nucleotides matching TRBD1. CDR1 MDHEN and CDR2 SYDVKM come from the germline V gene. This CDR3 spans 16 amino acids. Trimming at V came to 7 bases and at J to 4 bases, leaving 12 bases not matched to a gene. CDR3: CASTSKFRDRGYEQYF. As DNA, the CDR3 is TGTGCCAGCACCTCAAAGTTCCGGGACAGGGGGTACGAGCAGTACTTC.

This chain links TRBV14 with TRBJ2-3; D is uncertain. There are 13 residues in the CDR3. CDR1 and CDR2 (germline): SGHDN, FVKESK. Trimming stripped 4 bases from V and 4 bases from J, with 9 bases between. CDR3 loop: CASSPLSADTQYF. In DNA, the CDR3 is TGTGCCAGCAGCCCACTTAGTGCAGATACGCAGTATTTT.

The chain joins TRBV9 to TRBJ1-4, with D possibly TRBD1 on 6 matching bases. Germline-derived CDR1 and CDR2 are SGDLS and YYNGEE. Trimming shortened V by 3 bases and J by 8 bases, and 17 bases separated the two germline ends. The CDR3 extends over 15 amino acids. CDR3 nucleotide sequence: TGTGCCAGCAGCGCAGGATTGACAGGAGCGGAAAAACTGTTTTTT. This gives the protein CASSAGLTGAEKLFF.

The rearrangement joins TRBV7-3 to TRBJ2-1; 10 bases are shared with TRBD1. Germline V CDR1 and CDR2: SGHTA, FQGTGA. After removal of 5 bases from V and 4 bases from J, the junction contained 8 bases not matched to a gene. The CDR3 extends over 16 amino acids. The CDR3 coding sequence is TGTGCCAGCAGCCTGACCGGGACAGGGGTATACAATGAGCAGTTCTTC. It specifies CASSLTGTGVYNEQFF. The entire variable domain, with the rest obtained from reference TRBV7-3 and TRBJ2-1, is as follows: GAGVSQTPSNKVTEKGKYVELRCDPISGHTALYWYRQSLGQGPEFLIYFQGTGAADDSGLPNDRFFAVRPEGSVSTLKIQRTERGDSAVYLCASSLTGTGVYNEQFFGPGTRLTVL.

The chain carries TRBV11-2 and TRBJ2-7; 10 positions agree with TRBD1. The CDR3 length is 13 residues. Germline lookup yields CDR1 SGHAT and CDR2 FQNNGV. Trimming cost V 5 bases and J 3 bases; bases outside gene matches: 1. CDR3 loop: CASSRTGGYEQYF. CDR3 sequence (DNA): TGTGCCAGCAGCCGGACAGGGGGCTACGAGCAGTACTTC.